These 6 T cell receptor beta chains originate from one sample sequenced in a study of T cell changes during pregnancy in multiple sclerosis. Sequenced by immunoSEQ multiplex PCR; TCRdb stores in-frame clones only, minus some. Of tens of thousands of clones listed, about nine tenths are singletons. The sequencing here drew on CD4+ T cells from peripheral blood mononuclear cells, taken in the first trimester of pregnancy. The receptors were sampled from a female donor with multiple sclerosis, enrolled in a pregnancy study.

The chain joins TRBV6-4 to TRBJ1-4; D is uncertain. Deletions cut 4 bases from V and 7 bases from J, with 10 bases between. CDR3 length: 13 amino acids. Germline lookup yields CDR1 MRHNA and CDR2 SNTAGT. The CDR3 loop is CASSVERGEKLFF. The CDR3 DNA is TGTGCCAGCAGTGTAGAGAGAGGTGAAAAACTGTTTTTT.

This clone was seen only a few times. This chain joins TRBV7-9 and TRBJ1-1, with D unresolved. The germline V and J ends were trimmed by 1 base and 0 bases, with 3 bases remaining between them. From germline, CDR1 is SEHNR and CDR2 FQNEAQ (reference sequence). The CDR3 runs 13 residues. The chain's CDR3 is CASSLELNTEAFF. The CDR3 DNA reads TGTGCCAGCAGCTTAGAGCTGAACACTGAAGCTTTCTTT. Full variable domain (rest looked up from reference TRBV7-9 and TRBJ1-1): DTGVSQNPRHKITKRGQNVTFRCDPISEHNRLYWYRQTLGQGPEFLTYFQNEAQLEKSRLLSDRFSAERPKGSFSTLEIQRTEQGDSAMYLCASSLELNTEAFFGQGTRLTVV.

This clone occurred once. V usage is TRBV7-2 and J usage is TRBJ1-5; D might be TRBD1 (6 bases). The CDR3 is 14 residues long. V shed 2 bases and J shed 7 bases, with 12 bases lying between them. Per the germline V gene, CDR1 is SGHTA and CDR2 is FQGNSA. The CDR3 region has the DNA TGTGCCAGCAGCTTATGGCAGGGGATCCAGCCCCAGCATTTT. Translated, it gives CASSLWQGIQPQHF.

This chain connects TRBV18 to TRBJ2-7; 10 bases are a match to TRBD1. The CDR3 runs 17 residues. Trimming at V came to 3 bases and at J to 1 base, leaving 9 bases not matched to a gene. In germline, CDR1 is KGHSH, CDR2 LQKENI. CDR3 in amino acids: CASSPRNRQGASYEQYF. Written as DNA, the CDR3 is TGTGCCAGCTCACCGAGAAACAGACAGGGGGCTTCCTACGAGCAGTACTTC.

This chain connects TRBV2 to TRBJ1-1, with 8 bases fitting TRBD1. Trimming took 3 bases from V and 2 from J; bases not matched to a gene: 8. Germline-derived CDR1 and CDR2 are SNHLY and FYNNEI. The CDR3 runs to 16 residues. The CDR3 sequence is CASSEAGGEFNTEAFF. The DNA for the CDR3 is TGTGCCAGCAGTGAGGCAGGGGGCGAGTTTAACACTGAAGCTTTCTTT.

This clone appeared a few times. The CDR3 coding sequence is TGTGCCAGCAGCGGACAGGGGGTCCATGGCTACACCTTC. Amino acids: CASSGQGVHGYTF. The gene calls are TRBV6-5 and TRBJ1-2; TRBD1 matches at 10 bases. The germline CDR1 and CDR2 sequences are MNHEY and SVGAGI. The CDR3 length is 13 residues. V lost 6 bases, J lost 6 bases, and 4 bases stayed unmatched.